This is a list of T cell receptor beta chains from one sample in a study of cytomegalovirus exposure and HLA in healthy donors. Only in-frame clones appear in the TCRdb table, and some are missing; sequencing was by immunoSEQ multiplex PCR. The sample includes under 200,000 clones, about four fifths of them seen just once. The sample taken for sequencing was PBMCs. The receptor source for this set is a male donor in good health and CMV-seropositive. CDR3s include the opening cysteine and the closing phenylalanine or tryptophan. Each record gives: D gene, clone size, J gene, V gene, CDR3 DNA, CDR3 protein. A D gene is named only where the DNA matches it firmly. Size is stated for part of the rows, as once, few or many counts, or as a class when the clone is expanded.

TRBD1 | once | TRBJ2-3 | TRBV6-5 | TGTGCCAGCAGCCCCGGGACAGGGGCTGGAGATACGCAGTATTTT | CASSPGTGAGDTQYF
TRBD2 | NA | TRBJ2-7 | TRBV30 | TGTGCCTGGATAGGAGCGGGAGTTCTTGGCGAGCAGTACTTC | CAWIGAGVLGEQYF
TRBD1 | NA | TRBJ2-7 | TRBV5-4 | TGTGCCAGCAGCCAGGGACAGGCCCGGGGCGAGCAGTACTTC | CASSQGQARGEQYF
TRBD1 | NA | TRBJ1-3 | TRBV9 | TGTGCCAGCAGCGCCGCCGGGACAGGGCGGAACACCATATATTTT | CASSAAGTGRNTIYF
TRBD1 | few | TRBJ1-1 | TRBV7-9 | TGTGCCAGCAGCCCCCCAGGGGGCGGGGGAGCTTTCTTT | CASSPPGGGGAFF
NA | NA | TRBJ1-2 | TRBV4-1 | TGCGCCAGCAGCCAACCTACACGGGGGGCCCAGAAGGATGGCTACACCTTC | CASSQPTRGAQKDGYTF
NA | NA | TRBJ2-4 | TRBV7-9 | TGTGCCAGCAGCCCAGGGTGGAGGGACGGGAAAAACATTCAGTACTTC | CASSPGWRDGKNIQYF
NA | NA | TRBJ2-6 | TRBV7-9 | TGTGCCAGCAGTAAGGATCCCGGACAGAAAAGAGCTGGGGCCAACGTCCTGACTTTC | CASSKDPGQKRAGANVLTF
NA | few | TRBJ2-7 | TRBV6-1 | TGTGCCAGCATCCAGACAGGCTATTCCTACGAGCAGTACTTC | CASIQTGYSYEQYF
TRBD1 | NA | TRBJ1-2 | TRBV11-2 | TGTGCCAGCGTCCTTGACAGGGGCGGTAACTATGGCTACACCTTC | CASVLDRGGNYGYTF
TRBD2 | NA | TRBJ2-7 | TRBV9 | TGTGCCAGCAGCGTAGCTAGCGGAGAGTACGAGCAGTACTTC | CASSVASGEYEQYF
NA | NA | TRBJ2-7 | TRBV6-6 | TGTGCCGTAGGAGCGGGTACCTACGAGCAGTACTTC | CAVGAGTYEQYF
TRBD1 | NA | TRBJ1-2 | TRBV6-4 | TGTGCCAGCAGTGTCCCTGGGACAGGGTACTATGGCTACACCTTC | CASSVPGTGYYGYTF
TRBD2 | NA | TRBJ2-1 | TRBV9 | TGTGCCAGCAGCGTAGCAAGCGGGGGGCCCAATGAGCAGTTCTTC | CASSVASGGPNEQFF
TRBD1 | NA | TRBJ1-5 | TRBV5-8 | TGTGCCAGCAGCCGATTCCGAACAGGGGTTCGTTACAATCAGCCCCAGCATTTT | CASSRFRTGVRYNQPQHF
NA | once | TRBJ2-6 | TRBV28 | TGTGCCAGCAGTCTCCCAGGGGCAGGGGCCAACGGCCTGACTTTC | CASSLPGAGANGLTF
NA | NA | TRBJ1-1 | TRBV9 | TGTGCCAGCATGACACCGAACACTGAAGCTTTCTTT | CASMTPNTEAFF
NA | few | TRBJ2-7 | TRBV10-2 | TGCGCCAGCAGTGAAGCTACCTACGAGCAGTACTTC | CASSEATYEQYF
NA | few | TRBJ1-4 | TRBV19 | TGTGCCAGTAGTATCCGGTCAACTAATGAAAAACTGTTTTTT | CASSIRSTNEKLFF
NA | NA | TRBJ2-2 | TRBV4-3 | TGCGCCAGCAGCCAAGGGGCGGGCACCGGGGAGCTGTTTTTT | CASSQGAGTGELFF